This TCR beta chain was captured by sequencing in a study of control samples from healthy donors and cancer patients. TCRdb's table, derived via immunoSEQ multiplex PCR, lists solely in-frame clones and lacks some. The sample carries almost 90,000 clones, about 89% recorded once. The V gene lost 0 bases and the J gene lost 8 bases, with 8 bases spanning the gap. The CDR3 is 12 amino acids. Germline loops: CDR1 GTSNPN, CDR2 SVGIG (reference sequence). The sequenced sample consisted of blood. The V and J genes are TRBV30 and TRBJ2-1; D is unresolved. The TCR comes from a man aged 25 to 40 in good health. This chain's CDR3 is CAWSVWFDEQFF. CDR3 bases: TGTGCCTGGAGTGTTTGGTTCGATGAGCAGTTCTTC.